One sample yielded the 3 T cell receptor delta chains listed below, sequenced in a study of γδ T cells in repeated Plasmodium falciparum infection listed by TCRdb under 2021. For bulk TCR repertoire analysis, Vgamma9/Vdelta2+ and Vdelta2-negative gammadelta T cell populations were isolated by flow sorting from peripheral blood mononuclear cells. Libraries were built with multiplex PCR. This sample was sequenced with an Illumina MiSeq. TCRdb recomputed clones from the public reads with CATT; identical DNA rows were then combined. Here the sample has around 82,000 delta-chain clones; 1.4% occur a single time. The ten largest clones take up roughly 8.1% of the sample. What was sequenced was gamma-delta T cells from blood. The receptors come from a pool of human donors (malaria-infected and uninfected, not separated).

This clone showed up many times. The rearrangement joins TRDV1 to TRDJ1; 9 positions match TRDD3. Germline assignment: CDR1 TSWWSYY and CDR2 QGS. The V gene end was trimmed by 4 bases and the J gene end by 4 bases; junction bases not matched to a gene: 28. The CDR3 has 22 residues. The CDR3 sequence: CALGVFFRSRGILGSRSDKLIF. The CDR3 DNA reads TGTGCTCTTGGGGTATTCTTCCGGAGTCGGGGGATACTCGGCTCACGAAGCGATAAACTCATCTTT.

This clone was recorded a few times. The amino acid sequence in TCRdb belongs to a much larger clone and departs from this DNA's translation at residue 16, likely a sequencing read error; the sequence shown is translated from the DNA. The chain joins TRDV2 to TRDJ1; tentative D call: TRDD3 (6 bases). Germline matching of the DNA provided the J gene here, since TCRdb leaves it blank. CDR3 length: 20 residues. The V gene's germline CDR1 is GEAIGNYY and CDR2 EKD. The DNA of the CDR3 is TGTGCCTGTGACACCCTGCGCTCTGGGGTCTCGGGGAGTTACACCGGTAAACTCATCTTT. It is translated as CACDTLRSGVSGSYTGKLIF.

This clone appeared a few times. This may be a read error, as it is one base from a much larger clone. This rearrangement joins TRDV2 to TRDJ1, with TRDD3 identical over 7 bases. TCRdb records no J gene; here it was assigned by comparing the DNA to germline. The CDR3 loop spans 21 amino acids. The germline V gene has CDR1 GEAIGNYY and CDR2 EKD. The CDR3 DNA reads TGTGCCTGTGACACGGTTCCGAGTGGGGGACCCTTAGCTACCGGCACCGATAGACTCATCTTT. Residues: CACDTVPSGGPLATGTDRLIF.